Listed below are T cell receptor beta chains from one sample, sequenced in a study of cytomegalovirus exposure and HLA in healthy donors. TCRdb's table, derived via immunoSEQ multiplex PCR, lists solely in-frame clones and lacks some. The sample records 100,000 to 150,000 clones, 94% being singletons. Sequenced material: PBMCs. These receptors were obtained from a woman between 18 and 30 years old in good health and CMV-seronegative. The CDR3 runs from the conserved cysteine through the conserved F or W. Each record gives: V gene, D gene, CDR3 length, J gene, CDR3 protein. A D gene is named only where the DNA matches it firmly.

V gene: TRBV5-1
D gene: TRBD1
CDR3 length: 16
J gene: TRBJ2-7
CDR3 protein: CASSRLETGPSYEQYF

V gene: TRBV7-8
D gene: NA
CDR3 length: 17
J gene: TRBJ2-5
CDR3 protein: CASSPTTGGTAWETQYF

V gene: TRBV2
D gene: TRBD1
CDR3 length: 15
J gene: TRBJ2-7
CDR3 protein: CASSGRGQDGYEQYF

V gene: TRBV25-1
D gene: TRBD1
CDR3 length: 13
J gene: TRBJ1-1
CDR3 protein: CASIPRRGTEAFF

V gene: TRBV25-1
D gene: NA
CDR3 length: 16
J gene: TRBJ2-6
CDR3 protein: CAGSELGGTGANVLTF

V gene: TRBV5-1
D gene: NA
CDR3 length: 14
J gene: TRBJ2-5
CDR3 protein: CASSWASSQETQYF

V gene: TRBV7-2
D gene: TRBD2
CDR3 length: 16
J gene: TRBJ2-2
CDR3 protein: CASSSRRGGYTGELFF

V gene: TRBV10-3
D gene: TRBD1
CDR3 length: 19
J gene: TRBJ1-6
CDR3 protein: CAISESKTGASSYNSPLHF

V gene: TRBV9
D gene: NA
CDR3 length: 15
J gene: TRBJ1-4
CDR3 protein: CASSEGPATNEKLFF

V gene: TRBV11-2
D gene: TRBD2
CDR3 length: 15
J gene: TRBJ2-1
CDR3 protein: CASSLASGTVDEQFF

V gene: TRBV6-4
D gene: TRBD1
CDR3 length: 16
J gene: TRBJ1-2
CDR3 protein: CASSVNPGQVYDGYTF

V gene: TRBV2
D gene: NA
CDR3 length: 14
J gene: TRBJ2-1
CDR3 protein: CASRETSLGNEQFF

V gene: TRBV19
D gene: TRBD2
CDR3 length: 16
J gene: TRBJ2-2
CDR3 protein: CASLRLAGASTGELFF

V gene: TRBV18
D gene: NA
CDR3 length: 14
J gene: TRBJ2-3
CDR3 protein: CASSPAPAPDTQYF

V gene: TRBV6-1
D gene: NA
CDR3 length: 15
J gene: TRBJ1-6
CDR3 protein: CASSGRQAFNSPLHF

V gene: TRBV25-1
D gene: TRBD1
CDR3 length: 15
J gene: TRBJ2-1
CDR3 protein: CASSESGQGYNEQFF

V gene: TRBV2
D gene: NA
CDR3 length: 13
J gene: TRBJ1-5
CDR3 protein: CAGGRQRNQPQHF

V gene: TRBV9
D gene: TRBD1
CDR3 length: 15
J gene: TRBJ1-6
CDR3 protein: CASSVEGTGGSPLHF

V gene: TRBV7-6
D gene: TRBD1
CDR3 length: 15
J gene: TRBJ2-2
CDR3 protein: CASSERDRAMGELFF

V gene: TRBV11-2
D gene: TRBD1
CDR3 length: 15
J gene: TRBJ1-3
CDR3 protein: CASSWDREVGNTIYF

V gene: TRBV7-2
D gene: TRBD2
CDR3 length: 16
J gene: TRBJ2-3
CDR3 protein: CASSLIQRGGTDTQYF

V gene: TRBV9
D gene: TRBD2
CDR3 length: 18
J gene: TRBJ2-7
CDR3 protein: CASSVDSGSGSSLDEQYF

V gene: TRBV5-1
D gene: NA
CDR3 length: 13
J gene: TRBJ1-3
CDR3 protein: CASRQSSGNTIYF

V gene: TRBV9
D gene: NA
CDR3 length: 13
J gene: TRBJ2-3
CDR3 protein: CASRDISTDTQYF

V gene: TRBV27
D gene: TRBD1
CDR3 length: 14
J gene: TRBJ1-2
CDR3 protein: CASSSNRDRHGYTF

V gene: TRBV2
D gene: NA
CDR3 length: 14
J gene: TRBJ1-5
CDR3 protein: CASSVRGAGQPQHF

V gene: TRBV19
D gene: TRBD2
CDR3 length: 15
J gene: TRBJ2-7
CDR3 protein: CASSMGLAGPYEQYF

V gene: TRBV9
D gene: NA
CDR3 length: 13
J gene: TRBJ1-1
CDR3 protein: CASSDGGNTEAFF

V gene: TRBV28
D gene: NA
CDR3 length: 12
J gene: TRBJ1-2
CDR3 protein: CASSRLIYGYTF

V gene: TRBV5-1
D gene: NA
CDR3 length: 14
J gene: TRBJ2-3
CDR3 protein: CASSWGVGTDTQYF

V gene: TRBV13
D gene: NA
CDR3 length: 14
J gene: TRBJ1-4
CDR3 protein: CASSPRGYDEKLFF

V gene: TRBV5-5
D gene: TRBD1
CDR3 length: 17
J gene: TRBJ2-7
CDR3 protein: CASSLGSGTGGLDEQYF

V gene: TRBV13
D gene: NA
CDR3 length: 16
J gene: TRBJ1-5
CDR3 protein: CASSLGGGRTNQPQHF

V gene: TRBV6-4
D gene: NA
CDR3 length: 15
J gene: TRBJ2-3
CDR3 protein: CASSHDGESTDTQYF

V gene: TRBV28
D gene: NA
CDR3 length: 15
J gene: TRBJ2-1
CDR3 protein: CASSEGGSSYNEQFF

V gene: TRBV20-1
D gene: NA
CDR3 length: 11
J gene: TRBJ1-1
CDR3 protein: CSARGGTEAFF

V gene: TRBV2
D gene: TRBD2
CDR3 length: 17
J gene: TRBJ2-5
CDR3 protein: CASSEGLAGGPRETQYF

V gene: TRBV30
D gene: NA
CDR3 length: 12
J gene: TRBJ2-3
CDR3 protein: CAWSQRGTTQYF

V gene: TRBV7-2
D gene: NA
CDR3 length: 14
J gene: TRBJ2-3
CDR3 protein: CASSLLGVTDTQYF

V gene: TRBV11-2
D gene: TRBD1
CDR3 length: 14
J gene: TRBJ2-1
CDR3 protein: CASSFPGQGNEQFF

V gene: TRBV9
D gene: TRBD1
CDR3 length: 13
J gene: TRBJ1-2
CDR3 protein: CASRSGTAYGYTF

V gene: TRBV5-6
D gene: NA
CDR3 length: 14
J gene: TRBJ1-1
CDR3 protein: CASSSLTVNTEAFF

V gene: TRBV9
D gene: NA
CDR3 length: 14
J gene: TRBJ1-3
CDR3 protein: CASSVPGAGNTIYF

V gene: TRBV10-3
D gene: TRBD1
CDR3 length: 15
J gene: TRBJ1-4
CDR3 protein: CAISESTGVFEKLFF

V gene: TRBV9
D gene: TRBD2
CDR3 length: 14
J gene: TRBJ2-5
CDR3 protein: CASSVSGSEGAQYF

V gene: TRBV30
D gene: TRBD1
CDR3 length: 13
J gene: TRBJ1-5
CDR3 protein: CAWSRQGDQPQHF